A selection of T cell receptor beta chains follows, all from one sample in a study of CD8 T cells in ankylosing spondylitis. Each CDR3 protein is one row after TCRdb ran MiXCR on the 5' RACE reads. The profile covers approximately 240,000 distinct CDR3 sequences, with 10% appearing a single time and 2.5% to 3% taken by the ten largest. Sequencing used blood, either unsorted or a sorted T cell fraction (not recorded which). These receptors all come from a male donor with ankylosing spondylitis or in good health (not recorded which). Both conserved end residues are part of each CDR3. A D gene is named only where the DNA matches it firmly. Clone size is stated in some rows and not others, as once, few, many or a class when expanded.

J	D	size	V	CDR3	DNA
TRBJ2-7	.	.	TRBV7-9	CASSLNYGEQYF	TGTGCCAGCAGCTTAAATTACGGCGAGCAGTACTTC
TRBJ1-6	.	.	TRBV14	CASSQDWNRSPLHF	TGTGCCAGCAGCCAAGATTGGAATAGGTCACCCCTCCACTTT
TRBJ2-1	.	.	TRBV2	CASRGISGAREQFF	TGTGCCAGCAGAGGTATATCTGGAGCCAGGGAGCAGTTCTTC
TRBJ2-5	.	.	TRBV20-1	CSARDARAYQETQYF	TGTAGTGCTAGGGATGCGCGGGCGTACCAAGAGACCCAGTACTTC
TRBJ1-5	.	many	TRBV20-1	CSASLLSGWRNQPQHF	TGCAGTGCTAGTCTCTTATCTGGGTGGCGGAATCAGCCCCAGCATTTT
TRBJ1-4	.	many	TRBV20-1	CSAREAGRGEKLFF	TGCAGTGCTAGAGAGGCAGGGAGAGGTGAAAAACTGTTTTTT
TRBJ2-5	TRBD2	many	TRBV6-1	CASSPKREWGTQYF	TGTGCCAGCAGTCCTAAGCGGGAGTGGGGGACCCAGTACTTC
TRBJ2-2	.	few	TRBV29-1	CSTTRVTGELFF	TGCAGTACCACCAGGGTCACCGGGGAGCTGTTTTTT
TRBJ2-7	.	.	TRBV5-6	CASSLATGGAGYEQYF	TGTGCCAGCAGCTTGGCCACCGGCGGCGCAGGGTACGAGCAGTACTTC
TRBJ2-5	.	many	TRBV6-1	CASRPSGQETQYF	TGTGCCAGCAGACCCTCAGGTCAAGAGACCCAGTACTTC
TRBJ1-4	.	many	TRBV12-3/TRBV12-4	CASSLSWGGEKLFF	TGTGCCAGCAGTTTGAGTTGGGGAGGTGAAAAACTGTTTTTT
TRBJ2-1	TRBD2	.	TRBV9	CASRKGLAGGNQGNEQFF	TGTGCCAGCAGGAAGGGACTAGCGGGGGGTAACCAGGGGAATGAGCAGTTCTTC
TRBJ1-1	.	many	TRBV2	CASSEPTEAFF	TGTGCCAGCAGTGAGCCCACTGAAGCTTTCTTT
TRBJ1-1	.	many	TRBV18	CASSPLAGSDTEAFF	TGTGCCAGCTCACCATTAGCAGGGTCGGACACTGAAGCTTTCTTT
TRBJ2-5	TRBD1	many	TRBV12-3/TRBV12-4	CASRPSHMTGGPSTQYF	TGTGCCAGCAGGCCCTCACACATGACAGGGGGGCCCTCGACCCAGTACTTC
TRBJ2-5	.	many	TRBV10-3	CAISVDNQETQYF	TGTGCCATCAGTGTGGATAACCAAGAGACCCAGTACTTC
TRBJ2-1	.	many	TRBV13	CASSLRGEQFF	TGTGCCAGCAGCTTAAGGGGAGAGCAGTTCTTC
TRBJ1-1	.	many	TRBV7-2	CASSLERNTEAFF	TGTGCCAGCAGCTTAGAGAGGAACACTGAAGCTTTCTTT
TRBJ1-1	TRBD1	many	TRBV12-3/TRBV12-4	CASSLGGTGNTEAFF	TGTGCCAGCAGTTTAGGCGGGACAGGGAACACTGAAGCTTTCTTT
TRBJ2-7	.	.	TRBV6-6	CASSGRQSYEQYF	TGTGCCAGCAGCGGGCGACAGTCCTACGAGCAGTACTTC
TRBJ2-3	TRBD1	.	TRBV27	CASTPDRSTDTQYF	TGTGCCAGCACCCCGGACAGGTCCACAGATACGCAGTATTTT
TRBJ1-1	.	many	TRBV25-1	CASSILGRAFF	TGTGCCAGCAGTATACTGGGGAGGGCTTTCTTT
TRBJ2-2	.	many	TRBV5-1	CASSLSGTSGTGELFF	TGCGCCAGCAGCTTATCCGGGACGTCGGGCACCGGGGAGCTGTTTTTT
TRBJ1-5	.	many	TRBV11-2	CASSLDTGDRSNQPQHF	TGTGCCAGCAGCTTAGATACTGGAGACAGAAGCAATCAGCCCCAGCATTTT
TRBJ1-4	.	many	TRBV4-1	CASRGGQTNEKLFF	TGCGCCAGCAGGGGGGGGCAGACTAATGAAAAACTGTTTTTT
TRBJ2-1	.	many	TRBV4-1	CASSQVEQPLSNEQFF	TGCGCCAGCAGCCAAGTTGAACAGCCGTTGTCGAATGAGCAGTTCTTC
TRBJ1-1	.	.	TRBV6-1	CASRKGWFNEAFF	TGTGCCAGCCGGAAGGGATGGTTCAACGAAGCTTTCTTT
TRBJ2-7	.	many	TRBV20-1	CSARLSSDEQYF	TGCAGTGCTAGGCTAAGCAGTGACGAGCAGTACTTC
TRBJ2-3	TRBD1	many	TRBV15	CATSHGTVDTDTQYF	TGTGCCACCAGCCACGGGACAGTCGACACAGATACGCAGTATTTT
TRBJ2-4	.	.	TRBV10-1	CASEVGEIHKNIQYF	TGCGCCAGCGAAGTTGGGGAAATACACAAAAACATTCAGTACTTC
TRBJ2-2	TRBD2	once	TRBV12-3/TRBV12-4	CASGRGYTGELFF	TGTGCCTCTGGGCGGGGGTACACCGGGGAGCTGTTTTTT
TRBJ2-5	TRBD2	many	TRBV20-1	CSALTSGRGPETQYF	TGCAGTGCTTTGACTAGCGGGAGGGGTCCGGAGACCCAGTACTTC
TRBJ1-5	.	many	TRBV30	CAWGDGPNQPQHF	TGTGCCTGGGGGGACGGCCCCAATCAGCCCCAGCATTTT
TRBJ2-2	.	few	TRBV4-2	CASSLAVYTGELFF	TGTGCCAGCAGCCTAGCAGTTTACACCGGGGAGCTGTTTTTT
TRBJ1-1	TRBD1	many	TRBV5-1	CASSMDGDRGTEAFF	TGCGCCAGCAGCATGGACGGGGACAGGGGGACTGAAGCTTTCTTT
TRBJ2-2	.	.	TRBV7-7	CASPPWVAGELFF	TGTGCCAGCCCCCCGTGGGTGGCCGGGGAGCTGTTTTTT
TRBJ2-3	.	many	TRBV6-1	CASKQGGWTDTQYF	TGTGCCAGCAAGCAGGGGGGCTGGACAGATACGCAGTATTTT
TRBJ2-2	.	.	TRBV29-1	CSVDATVGGELFF	TGCAGCGTTGATGCTACGGTCGGCGGGGAGCTGTTTTTT
TRBJ2-2	.	many	TRBV12-3/TRBV12-4	CASRETRANTGELFF	TGTGCCAGCAGGGAGACAAGGGCGAACACCGGGGAGCTGTTTTTT
TRBJ1-6	TRBD1	.	TRBV6-5	CASRLGQFSPLHF	TGTGCCAGCAGACTGGGACAGTTTTCACCCCTCCACTTT
TRBJ2-5	.	.	TRBV7-2	CASSFQGGGETQYF	TGTGCCAGCAGTTTCCAGGGGGGAGGAGAGACCCAGTACTTC
TRBJ2-1	.	many	TRBV6-5	CASSYSSGSYNEQFF	TGTGCCAGCAGTTACTCTAGCGGCTCCTACAATGAGCAGTTCTTC
TRBJ2-3	.	.	TRBV20-1	CSARDPRGANTQYF	TGCAGTGCTAGGGACCCGAGAGGGGCTAATACGCAGTATTTT
TRBJ2-1	.	many	TRBV12-3/TRBV12-4	CASSFSEQFF	TGTGCCAGCAGTTTTTCTGAGCAGTTCTTC
TRBJ2-7	TRBD2	many	TRBV10-1	CASSSSGRNEQYF	TGCGCCAGCAGCTCTAGCGGGAGGAACGAGCAGTACTTC
TRBJ2-1	.	few	TRBV3-1	CARQGLRVRGIF	TGTGCCAGGCAAGGACTACGAGTTCGAGGGATCTTC
TRBJ2-5	.	many	TRBV11-2	CASSFQGETQYF	TGTGCCAGCAGCTTCCAGGGCGAGACCCAGTACTTC
TRBJ2-2	TRBD2	many	TRBV12-3/TRBV12-4	CASSPTRTSGTGELFF	TGTGCCAGCAGTCCAACGCGGACTAGCGGCACCGGGGAGCTGTTTTTT
TRBJ2-3	.	many	TRBV12-3/TRBV12-4	CASSLRATDTQYF	TGTGCCAGCAGTTTACGGGCCACAGATACGCAGTATTTT
TRBJ2-7	.	.	TRBV10-3	CAISESERAYEQYF	TGTGCCATCAGTGAGTCTGAGAGGGCCTACGAGCAGTACTTC
TRBJ1-2	TRBD1	.	TRBV11-2	CASSLDRGWTNYGYTF	TGTGCCAGCAGCTTAGACAGGGGGTGGACTAACTATGGCTACACCTTC
TRBJ2-1	TRBD2	many	TRBV3-1	CASSLPRGLALNEQFF	TGTGCCAGCAGCTTGCCTCGGGGACTAGCGCTTAATGAGCAGTTCTTC
TRBJ2-7	TRBD1	many	TRBV6-5	CASSWGQSYEQYF	TGTGCCAGCAGTTGGGGACAGTCCTACGAGCAGTACTTC
TRBJ2-1	TRBD2	few	TRBV4-1	CASSQQPGLAYNEQFF	TGCGCCAGCAGCCAACAACCGGGACTAGCCTACAATGAGCAGTTCTTC